This is a list of T cell receptor beta chains from one sample in a study of blood T cell repertoires in COVID-19. Assay used: immunoSEQ multiplex PCR; TCRdb lists only in-frame clones, some missing. This table has about 300,000 clones, 89% appearing once. Sequenced: peripheral blood. These receptors were taken from a woman younger than 45 with COVID-19, enrolled during active disease. CDR3s include the opening cysteine and the closing phenylalanine or tryptophan. Each record gives: clone size, D gene, CDR3 length, J gene, V gene, CDR3 protein, CDR3 DNA. D genes are given only for firm matches. Clone size is not always given. Where it is, it says once, few, many or a class for expanded clones.

clone size: -
D gene: TRBD2
CDR3 length: 17
J gene: TRBJ2-1
V gene: TRBV6-6
CDR3 protein: CASSPRTSGGPYNEQFF
CDR3 DNA: TGTGCCAGCAGTCCCCGGACTAGCGGGGGCCCATACAATGAGCAGTTCTTC

clone size: -
D gene: TRBD2
CDR3 length: 15
J gene: TRBJ2-5
V gene: TRBV7-9
CDR3 protein: CASSFPAGGWETQYF
CDR3 DNA: TGTGCCAGCAGCTTTCCCGCGGGGGGTTGGGAGACCCAGTACTTC

clone size: -
D gene: TRBD1
CDR3 length: 15
J gene: TRBJ1-2
V gene: TRBV30
CDR3 protein: CAWSGTFRGLFGYTF
CDR3 DNA: TGTGCCTGGAGTGGGACTTTCAGGGGGCTGTTTGGCTACACCTTC

clone size: -
D gene: TRBD2
CDR3 length: 15
J gene: TRBJ2-1
V gene: TRBV9
CDR3 protein: CASSVPSGGPGEQFF
CDR3 DNA: TGTGCCAGCAGCGTCCCTTCGGGGGGGCCGGGTGAGCAGTTCTTC

clone size: -
D gene: -
CDR3 length: 13
J gene: TRBJ1-2
V gene: TRBV6-5
CDR3 protein: CASTLGGVSGYTF
CDR3 DNA: TGTGCCAGCACCCTGGGGGGGGTTTCTGGCTACACCTTC

clone size: -
D gene: -
CDR3 length: 16
J gene: TRBJ1-6
V gene: TRBV10-3
CDR3 protein: CASEGGGVNNNSPLHF
CDR3 DNA: TGTGCCTCCGAGGGGGGGGGAGTCAACAATAATTCACCCCTCCACTTT

clone size: -
D gene: TRBD1
CDR3 length: 14
J gene: TRBJ1-1
V gene: TRBV2
CDR3 protein: CASSDRTGNTEAFF
CDR3 DNA: TGTGCCAGCAGTGACCGGACAGGTAACACTGAAGCTTTCTTT

clone size: -
D gene: TRBD1
CDR3 length: 17
J gene: TRBJ2-1
V gene: TRBV27
CDR3 protein: CASSFRSGTGTRNEQFF
CDR3 DNA: TGTGCCAGCAGTTTCAGGTCCGGGACAGGGACAAGGAATGAGCAGTTCTTC

clone size: -
D gene: TRBD1
CDR3 length: 17
J gene: TRBJ2-1
V gene: TRBV4-3
CDR3 protein: CASSHAWTGSPYNEQFF
CDR3 DNA: TGCGCCAGCAGCCACGCCTGGACAGGGAGCCCCTACAATGAGCAGTTCTTC

clone size: once
D gene: -
CDR3 length: 13
J gene: TRBJ1-2
V gene: TRBV27
CDR3 protein: CASSLRGGEDYTF
CDR3 DNA: TGTGCCAGCAGTTTAAGGGGGGGTGAGGACTACACCTTC

clone size: -
D gene: TRBD1
CDR3 length: 18
J gene: TRBJ1-5
V gene: TRBV19
CDR3 protein: CASSIEFRGLSVHQPQHF
CDR3 DNA: TGTGCCAGTAGTATAGAATTCAGGGGGCTTTCTGTCCATCAGCCCCAGCATTTT

clone size: -
D gene: -
CDR3 length: 16
J gene: TRBJ2-2
V gene: TRBV5-1
CDR3 protein: CASSLEGGVNTGELFF
CDR3 DNA: TGCGCCAGCAGCTTGGAGGGCGGGGTTAACACCGGGGAGCTGTTTTTT

clone size: -
D gene: -
CDR3 length: 11
J gene: TRBJ1-1
V gene: TRBV29-1
CDR3 protein: CSASLNTEAFF
CDR3 DNA: TGCAGCGCCTCGTTGAACACTGAAGCTTTCTTT

clone size: few
D gene: -
CDR3 length: 14
J gene: TRBJ1-3
V gene: TRBV2
CDR3 protein: CASRTDRAGNTIYF
CDR3 DNA: TGTGCCAGCAGGACGGACAGAGCTGGAAACACCATATATTTT

clone size: -
D gene: -
CDR3 length: 13
J gene: TRBJ1-5
V gene: TRBV19
CDR3 protein: CASIPGGGQPQHF
CDR3 DNA: TGTGCCAGTATCCCGGGGGGCGGTCAGCCCCAGCATTTT

clone size: -
D gene: TRBD1
CDR3 length: 13
J gene: TRBJ2-2
V gene: TRBV24-1
CDR3 protein: CAVGQGNTGELFF
CDR3 DNA: TGTGCCGTTGGACAGGGAAACACCGGGGAGCTGTTTTTT

clone size: -
D gene: TRBD1
CDR3 length: 16
J gene: TRBJ2-5
V gene: TRBV7-2
CDR3 protein: CASSLGVRQGEETQYF
CDR3 DNA: TGTGCCAGCAGCTTAGGAGTGCGGCAGGGGGAAGAGACCCAGTACTTC

clone size: -
D gene: -
CDR3 length: 12
J gene: TRBJ2-5
V gene: TRBV3-1/TRBV3-2
CDR3 protein: CASSHTEETQYF
CDR3 DNA: TGTGCCAGCAGCCACACGGAGGAGACCCAGTACTTC